This T cell receptor beta chain was sequenced for a study of blood T cells in healthy people across ages. Findings and limits, study-wide: A roughly linear fall in TCR beta diversity per million T cells was seen with increasing age. The study found more naive CD4+ cells and higher diversity in long-lived than aged donors. Higher naive T cell percentage went strongly together with higher TCR beta diversity.

This clonotype has a handful of counts. Its target is not known. The CDR3 covers 13 residues. Trimming shortened V by 5 bases and J by 0 bases, and 11 bases separated the two germline ends. Germline values: CDR1 SQVTM, CDR2 ANQGSEA. Every donor gave 8.5 to 10 milliliters of peripheral blood. With a J-beta primer mix and a sample-barcoded 5' primer, a second PCR ran about 7 to 12 cycles. TCRdb reanalysed the 5' RACE reads using MiXCR and keeps one entry per CDR3 protein. The table lists 450,000 to 700,000 distinct CDR3 sequences, 25% to 30% of them singletons. The TCR comes from a woman between 65 and 79 years old in good health. The specimen sequenced was blood. The J gene is TRBJ2-7, the V gene TRBV29-1; tentative D call: TRBD1 (5 bases). The CDR3 DNA follows: TGCAGCGTTTTTGCCGACAGCTCCTACGAGCAGTACTTC. It is translated as CSVFADSSYEQYF.